The rows below give T cell receptor beta chains drawn from one sample of a study of CD8 T cells in ankylosing spondylitis. TCRdb redid the calling of the 5' RACE reads with MiXCR, one entry per CDR3 protein. Of 220,000 or so distinct CDR3 sequences listed, about 17% are singletons. Input material: blood, either unsorted or a sorted T cell fraction (not recorded which). These receptor sequences come from a male donor with ankylosing spondylitis. The CDR3 runs from the conserved cysteine through the conserved F or W. Fields, in order: D gene, J gene, V gene, clone size, CDR3 DNA, CDR3 protein. A D gene is named only where the DNA matches it firmly. A row's size may be missing; if present it is once, few, many or a size class.

D: TRBD2
J: TRBJ2-5
V: TRBV20-1
size: -
DNA: TGCAGTGCTACACTCCGGGACTATCAAGAGACCCAGTACTTC
CDR3: CSATLRDYQETQYF

D: -
J: TRBJ2-2
V: TRBV10-2
size: few
DNA: TGCGCCAGCCTCCTTAACACCGGGGAGCTGTTTTTT
CDR3: CASLLNTGELFF

D: -
J: TRBJ2-7
V: TRBV29-1
size: -
DNA: TGCAGCGTTGAAGAATCGGCCTGGGAGCAGTACTTC
CDR3: CSVEESAWEQYF

D: -
J: TRBJ2-2
V: TRBV5-1
size: -
DNA: TGCGCCAGCAGATCGAACTTGCGAACCGGGGAGCTGTTTTTT
CDR3: CASRSNLRTGELFF

D: -
J: TRBJ2-7
V: TRBV20-1
size: few
DNA: TGCAGTGCTAGAGATCGTTCTTTGTCGGCTCCGAGCTCCTACGAGCAGTACTTC
CDR3: CSARDRSLSAPSSYEQYF

D: -
J: TRBJ2-2
V: TRBV12-3/TRBV12-4
size: -
DNA: TGTGCCAGCAGTTATTTGGGGGGCTCCGGGGAGCTGTTTTTT
CDR3: CASSYLGGSGELFF

D: -
J: TRBJ2-5
V: TRBV12-3/TRBV12-4
size: few
DNA: TGTGCCAGCAGTTACAGGGTCGACGAGACCCAGTACTTC
CDR3: CASSYRVDETQYF

D: TRBD2
J: TRBJ2-1
V: TRBV7-3
size: -
DNA: TGTGCCAGCAGCTTCCTAGCGGGGGGGCTGAATGAGCAGTTCTTC
CDR3: CASSFLAGGLNEQFF

D: -
J: TRBJ2-7
V: TRBV12-3/TRBV12-4
size: -
DNA: TGTGCCAGCAAGGGAAGCTCCTACGAGCAGTACTTC
CDR3: CASKGSSYEQYF

D: TRBD1
J: TRBJ2-7
V: TRBV4-1
size: few
DNA: TGCGCCAGCAGCCAAGTCACAGGGGACCGCTACGAGCAGTACTTC
CDR3: CASSQVTGDRYEQYF

D: TRBD1
J: TRBJ1-4
V: TRBV29-1
size: few
DNA: TGCAGCGCTGAGGGGGGACAGGGGGCAATGGGAAAACTGTTTTTT
CDR3: CSAEGGQGAMGKLFF

D: -
J: TRBJ1-2
V: TRBV4-3
size: -
DNA: TGCGCCAGCAGCCAGGGATACGGGACCAAGGATGGCTACACCTTC
CDR3: CASSQGYGTKDGYTF

D: TRBD2
J: TRBJ2-1
V: TRBV20-1
size: -
DNA: TGCAGTGCTAGAGATCCAGGACTAGCGAGCAATGAGCAGTTCTTC
CDR3: CSARDPGLASNEQFF

D: -
J: TRBJ1-5
V: TRBV12-3/TRBV12-4
size: -
DNA: TGTGCCAGCAGCATAGGGCCGGGGTTAGGCAATCAGCCCCAGCATTTT
CDR3: CASSIGPGLGNQPQHF

D: -
J: TRBJ1-4
V: TRBV11-2
size: -
DNA: TGTGCCAGCAGCTTAGAAGGGTCGGCTAATGAAAAACTGTTTTTT
CDR3: CASSLEGSANEKLFF

D: -
J: TRBJ2-7
V: TRBV7-9
size: -
DNA: TGTGCCAGCAGCTCCGTTACCTACGAGCAGTACTTC
CDR3: CASSSVTYEQYF

D: -
J: TRBJ1-6
V: TRBV27
size: many
DNA: TGTGCCAGCAGTTCTCCTTGGGGCAGGGATTCACCCCTCCACTTT
CDR3: CASSSPWGRDSPLHF

D: -
J: TRBJ2-7
V: TRBV29-1
size: many
DNA: TGCAGCGTTGAATCTGAGTCAGCCTACGAGCAGTACTTC
CDR3: CSVESESAYEQYF

D: -
J: TRBJ1-2
V: TRBV13
size: few
DNA: TGTGCCAGCAGCCAGGGTAGGGAGGTCTATGGCTACACCTTC
CDR3: CASSQGREVYGYTF

D: TRBD2
J: TRBJ2-1
V: TRBV20-1
size: few
DNA: TGCAGTGCGAAAACTAGCGGGAGTTCTCACAATGAGCAGTTCTTC
CDR3: CSAKTSGSSHNEQFF

D: TRBD1
J: TRBJ2-5
V: TRBV12-3/TRBV12-4
size: -
DNA: TGTGCCAGCAGTCCCACAGGGGGCTTAGGAGAGACCCAGTACTTC
CDR3: CASSPTGGLGETQYF

D: TRBD2
J: TRBJ2-1
V: TRBV9
size: -
DNA: TGTGCCAGCAGCGTAGAATCGGCGGGAGGGCCTGGGAATGAGCAGTTCTTC
CDR3: CASSVESAGGPGNEQFF

D: -
J: TRBJ1-3
V: TRBV5-8
size: -
DNA: TGTGCCAGCATCGGGGGAACGGACTCTGGAAACACCATATATTTT
CDR3: CASIGGTDSGNTIYF

D: -
J: TRBJ1-1
V: TRBV6-1
size: few
DNA: TGTGCCAGCAGTCCCCCAGGAGTGGGCGAGAACACTGAAGCTTTCTTT
CDR3: CASSPPGVGENTEAFF

D: TRBD1
J: TRBJ2-7
V: TRBV20-1
size: once
DNA: TGCAGTGCTAGGGCGACAGGGGACTACGAGCAGTACTTC
CDR3: CSARATGDYEQYF

D: -
J: TRBJ2-2
V: TRBV12-3/TRBV12-4
size: few
DNA: TGTGCCAGCAGTTCACTCCGGGCCCACACCGGGGAGCTGTTTTTT
CDR3: CASSSLRAHTGELFF

D: -
J: TRBJ2-7
V: TRBV27
size: -
DNA: TGTGCCAGCAGTCCAAGTATCGGCGAATCCACCTACGAGCAGTACTTC
CDR3: CASSPSIGESTYEQYF

D: -
J: TRBJ2-7
V: TRBV5-1
size: -
DNA: TGCGCCAGCAGCTTGGTTGGGGTCGCTAACTACGAGCAGTACTTC
CDR3: CASSLVGVANYEQYF

D: -
J: TRBJ2-2
V: TRBV4-1
size: few
DNA: TGCGCCAGCAGCCAAGACCAGGTGACGAACACCGGGGAGCTGTTTTTT
CDR3: CASSQDQVTNTGELFF

D: -
J: TRBJ1-3
V: TRBV7-9
size: -
DNA: TGTGCCAGCACCGACCTCGGAAACACCATATATTTT
CDR3: CASTDLGNTIYF

D: -
J: TRBJ2-7
V: TRBV6-2/TRBV6-3
size: few
DNA: TGTGCCAGCAGTTACCTCTACGAGCAGTACTTC
CDR3: CASSYLYEQYF

D: -
J: TRBJ1-4
V: TRBV29-1
size: -
DNA: TGCAGCGTTGAACAGTATGAGGATCAAGCTGAAAAACTGTTTTTT
CDR3: CSVEQYEDQAEKLFF

D: TRBD1
J: TRBJ2-5
V: TRBV29-1
size: few
DNA: TGCAGCGTTGAGGGTGGGGACAGTCCAGAGACCCAGTACTTC
CDR3: CSVEGGDSPETQYF

D: TRBD2
J: TRBJ2-5
V: TRBV4-3
size: few
DNA: TGCGCCAGCAGCCAAGAACTAGCGGGTAACCAAGAGACCCAGTACTTC
CDR3: CASSQELAGNQETQYF

D: -
J: TRBJ2-3
V: TRBV11-3
size: few
DNA: TGTGCCAGCAGCTCGCCGGGTAGCGCAGATACGCAGTATTTT
CDR3: CASSSPGSADTQYF

D: -
J: TRBJ1-2
V: TRBV7-9
size: -
DNA: TGTGCCAGCAGCTTAGGTCGACAGGCGGTTTCTAACTATGGCTACACCTTC
CDR3: CASSLGRQAVSNYGYTF

D: TRBD2
J: TRBJ2-3
V: TRBV6-1
size: few
DNA: TGTGCCAGCAGCCCCTCAATAGCGGGAGGGCCGGGGTATTTT
CDR3: CASSPSIAGGPGYF

D: TRBD1
J: TRBJ2-5
V: TRBV4-1
size: few
DNA: TGCGCCAGCAGCCATGACAGGGGTACCGGAGAAGAGACCCAGTACTTC
CDR3: CASSHDRGTGEETQYF

D: -
J: TRBJ2-3
V: TRBV4-2
size: many
DNA: TGCGCCAGCAGCCAAGATAGCGGTGCTAGCACAGATACGCAGTATTTT
CDR3: CASSQDSGASTDTQYF

D: -
J: TRBJ1-2
V: TRBV13
size: -
DNA: TGTGCCAGCAGCTTATCAGGGGATCTCGATGGCTACACCTTC
CDR3: CASSLSGDLDGYTF

D: -
J: TRBJ2-7
V: TRBV19
size: few
DNA: TGTGCCAGTAGTATGGCTTCCAACTACGAGCAGTACTTC
CDR3: CASSMASNYEQYF

D: TRBD1
J: TRBJ1-5
V: TRBV19
size: -
DNA: TGTGCCAGTAGCTCTCGACAGGGTTCGATTCAGCCCCAGCATTTT
CDR3: CASSSRQGSIQPQHF

D: TRBD1
J: TRBJ2-7
V: TRBV5-1
size: -
DNA: TGCGCCAGCAGCTTCGGGGGACAGGGTCAGTACGAGCAGTACTTC
CDR3: CASSFGGQGQYEQYF

D: TRBD2
J: TRBJ2-7
V: TRBV20-1
size: -
DNA: TGCTGTGCTAGAGATCTTTACGCGGGAGGGGCATCCTACGAGCAGTACTTC
CDR3: CCARDLYAGGASYEQYF

D: -
J: TRBJ2-5
V: TRBV11-2
size: -
DNA: TGTGCCAGCAGCTTAGATCGGGCGGGGGCCAGGGAGACCCAGTACTTC
CDR3: CASSLDRAGARETQYF

D: -
J: TRBJ2-7
V: TRBV2
size: -
DNA: TGTGCCAGCATAGCGGCCACATCCTACGAGCAGTACTTC
CDR3: CASIAATSYEQYF

D: TRBD2
J: TRBJ2-5
V: TRBV28
size: -
DNA: TGTGCCAGCAGTTCCCGACTAGCGGGGTACCAAGAGACCCAGTACTTC
CDR3: CASSSRLAGYQETQYF

D: -
J: TRBJ2-2
V: TRBV19
size: few
DNA: TGTGCCAGTAGTTCCCCCCTAGCGCGCACCGGGGAGCTGTTTTTT
CDR3: CASSSPLARTGELFF

D: TRBD1
J: TRBJ2-7
V: TRBV6-1
size: -
DNA: TGTGCCAGCAGGCCACAGGGGGCCTTTTTCTACGAGCAGTACTTC
CDR3: CASRPQGAFFYEQYF

D: TRBD1
J: TRBJ2-3
V: TRBV3-1
size: -
DNA: TGTGCCAGCAGCCAAGAAGGACAGGACAAATGGGACACAGATACGCAGTATTTT
CDR3: CASSQEGQDKWDTDTQYF